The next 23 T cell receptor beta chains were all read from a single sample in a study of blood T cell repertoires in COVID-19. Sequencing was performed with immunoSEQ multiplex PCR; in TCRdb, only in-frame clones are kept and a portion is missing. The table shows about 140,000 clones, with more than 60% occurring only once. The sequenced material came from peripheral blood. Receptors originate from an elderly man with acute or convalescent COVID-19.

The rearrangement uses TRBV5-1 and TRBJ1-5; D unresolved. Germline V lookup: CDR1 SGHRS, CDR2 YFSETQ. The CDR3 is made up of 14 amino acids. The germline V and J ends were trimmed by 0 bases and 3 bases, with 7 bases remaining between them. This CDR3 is CASSLVVLNQPQHF. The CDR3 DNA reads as TGCGCCAGCAGCTTGGTAGTGCTCAATCAGCCCCAGCATTTT.

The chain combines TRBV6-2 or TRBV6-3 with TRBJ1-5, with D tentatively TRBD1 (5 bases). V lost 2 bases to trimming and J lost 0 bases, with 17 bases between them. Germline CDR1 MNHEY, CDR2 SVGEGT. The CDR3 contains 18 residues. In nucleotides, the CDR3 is TGTGCCAGCAGTTACCAGACATGGGGCGGTTATAGCAATCAGCCCCAGCATTTT. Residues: CASSYQTWGGYSNQPQHF.

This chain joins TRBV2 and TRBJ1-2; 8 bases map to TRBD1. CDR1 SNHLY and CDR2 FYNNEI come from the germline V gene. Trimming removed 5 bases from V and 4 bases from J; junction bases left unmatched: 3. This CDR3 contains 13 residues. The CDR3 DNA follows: TGTGCCAGCAGTATTGACAGGGGCTATGGCTACACCTTC. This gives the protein CASSIDRGYGYTF.

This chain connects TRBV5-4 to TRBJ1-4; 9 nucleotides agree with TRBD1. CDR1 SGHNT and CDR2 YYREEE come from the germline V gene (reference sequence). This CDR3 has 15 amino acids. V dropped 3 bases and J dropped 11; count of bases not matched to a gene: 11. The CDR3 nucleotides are TGTGCCAGCAGCTCAACAGGGGGCGAAGGGGAGAAACTGTTTTTT. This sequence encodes CASSSTGGEGEKLFF.

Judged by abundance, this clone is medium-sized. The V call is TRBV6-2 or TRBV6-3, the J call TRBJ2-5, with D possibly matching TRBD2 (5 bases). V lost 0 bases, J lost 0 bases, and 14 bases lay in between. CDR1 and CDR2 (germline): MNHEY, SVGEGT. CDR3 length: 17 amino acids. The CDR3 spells CASSYSIRTGHQETQYF. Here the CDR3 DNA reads TGTGCCAGCAGTTACTCGATCAGGACTGGTCACCAAGAGACCCAGTACTTC.

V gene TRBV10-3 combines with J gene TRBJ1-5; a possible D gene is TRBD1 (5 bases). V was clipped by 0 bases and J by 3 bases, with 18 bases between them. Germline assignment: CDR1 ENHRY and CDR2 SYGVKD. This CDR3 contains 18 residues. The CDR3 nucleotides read TGTGCCATCAGTGAGTCGAAGGCGGGGCAAGGGAACAATCAGCCCCAGCATTTT. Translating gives CAISESKAGQGNNQPQHF.

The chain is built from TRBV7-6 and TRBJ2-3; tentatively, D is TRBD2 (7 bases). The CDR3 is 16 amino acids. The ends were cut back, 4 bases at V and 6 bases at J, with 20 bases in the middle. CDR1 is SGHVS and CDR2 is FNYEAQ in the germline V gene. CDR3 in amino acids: CASSSRKGGVGDTQYF. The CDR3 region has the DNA TGTGCCAGCAGCTCTCGAAAGGGGGGGGTTGGGGATACGCAGTATTTT.

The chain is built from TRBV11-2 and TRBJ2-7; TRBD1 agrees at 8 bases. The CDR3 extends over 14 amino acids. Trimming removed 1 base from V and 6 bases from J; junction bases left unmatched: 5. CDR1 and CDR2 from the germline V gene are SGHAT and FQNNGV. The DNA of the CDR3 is TGTGCCAGCAGCTTAGGGACAGGGAACATCGAGCAGTACTTC. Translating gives CASSLGTGNIEQYF.

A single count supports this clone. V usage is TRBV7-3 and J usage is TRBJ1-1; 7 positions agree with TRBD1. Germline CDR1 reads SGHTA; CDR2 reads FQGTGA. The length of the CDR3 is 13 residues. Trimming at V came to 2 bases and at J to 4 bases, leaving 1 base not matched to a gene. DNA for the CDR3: TGTGCCAGCAGCTTAGACAGGGCCACTGAAGCTTTCTTT. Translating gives CASSLDRATEAFF.

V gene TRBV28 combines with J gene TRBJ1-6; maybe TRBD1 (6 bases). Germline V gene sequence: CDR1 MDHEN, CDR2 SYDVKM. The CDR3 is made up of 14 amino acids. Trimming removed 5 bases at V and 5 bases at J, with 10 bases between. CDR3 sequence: CASSRGGDNSPLHF. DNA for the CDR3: TGTGCCAGCAGTAGGGGGGGGGATAATTCACCCCTCCACTTT.

The CDR3 region is CASSLGSGEYNEQFF. CDR3 in DNA: TGTGCCAGCAGCTTAGGATCTGGAGAGTACAATGAGCAGTTCTTC. The rearrangement uses TRBV7-2 and TRBJ2-1; no clear D gene. V dropped 1 base and J dropped 4 bases, with 11 bases sitting between them. This CDR3 contains 15 residues. Germline V lookup: CDR1 SGHTA, CDR2 FQGNSA.

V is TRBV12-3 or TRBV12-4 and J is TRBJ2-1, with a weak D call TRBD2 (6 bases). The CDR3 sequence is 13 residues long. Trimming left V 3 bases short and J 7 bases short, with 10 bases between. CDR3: CASSFVEGNEQFF. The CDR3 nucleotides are TGTGCCAGCAGTTTTGTGGAGGGGAATGAGCAGTTCTTC.

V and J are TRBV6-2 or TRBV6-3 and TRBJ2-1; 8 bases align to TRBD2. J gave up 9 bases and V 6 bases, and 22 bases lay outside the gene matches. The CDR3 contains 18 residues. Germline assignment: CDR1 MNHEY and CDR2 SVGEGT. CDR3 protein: CASSRSSGGALGKSEQFF. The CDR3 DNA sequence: TGTGCCAGCAGCAGGTCGTCCGGGGGGGCCCTAGGTAAGAGTGAGCAGTTCTTC.

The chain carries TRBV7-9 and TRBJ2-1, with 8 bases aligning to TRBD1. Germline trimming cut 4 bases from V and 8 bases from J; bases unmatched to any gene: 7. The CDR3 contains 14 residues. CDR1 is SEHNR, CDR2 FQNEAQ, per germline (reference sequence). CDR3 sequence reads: CASSSQGAGDEQFF. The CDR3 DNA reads TGTGCCAGCAGCTCCCAGGGGGCAGGGGATGAGCAGTTCTTC.

The CDR3 reads CASRLDPSDTQYF. The CDR3 DNA is TGTGCCAGCAGACTAGATCCTTCAGATACGCAGTATTTT. The gene calls are TRBV7-6 and TRBJ2-3, with a possible D match to TRBD2 (5 bases). Germline V gene lookup returns CDR1 SGHVS and CDR2 FNYEAQ. V lost 6 bases, J lost 4 bases, and 11 bases lay in between. This CDR3 is built from 13 residues.

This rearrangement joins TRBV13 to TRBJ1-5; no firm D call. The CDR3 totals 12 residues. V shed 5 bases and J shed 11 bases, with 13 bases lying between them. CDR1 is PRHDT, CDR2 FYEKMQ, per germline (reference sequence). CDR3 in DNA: TGTGCCAGCAGCGCAGGTCGGGGAGCCCAGCATTTT. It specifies CASSAGRGAQHF.

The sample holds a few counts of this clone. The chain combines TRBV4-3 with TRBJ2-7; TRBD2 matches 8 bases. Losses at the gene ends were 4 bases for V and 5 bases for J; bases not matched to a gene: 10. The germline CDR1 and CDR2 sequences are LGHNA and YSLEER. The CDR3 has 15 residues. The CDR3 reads CASSPLRGVGHEQYF. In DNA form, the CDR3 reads TGCGCCAGCAGCCCACTGCGGGGGGTCGGTCACGAGCAGTACTTC.

CDR3 sequence (DNA): TGTGCCAGCAGCGTCGGGACAGAGAATTCACCCCTCCACTTT. Translated, it gives CASSVGTENSPLHF. The rearrangement joins TRBV6-4 to TRBJ1-6; 7 bases are a match to TRBD1. CDR1 and CDR2 from the germline V gene are MRHNA and SNTAGT. The V segment lost 6 bases and the J segment 7 bases; nucleotides outside the gene matches: 6. This CDR3 has 14 amino acids.

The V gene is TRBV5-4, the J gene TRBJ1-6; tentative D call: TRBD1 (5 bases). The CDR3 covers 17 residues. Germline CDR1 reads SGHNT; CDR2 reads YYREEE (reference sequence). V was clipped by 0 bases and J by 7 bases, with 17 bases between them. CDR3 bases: TGTGCCAGCAGCTTGGGAAGGGGAGGAGGGGTGAATTCACCCCTCCACTTT. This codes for CASSLGRGGGVNSPLHF.

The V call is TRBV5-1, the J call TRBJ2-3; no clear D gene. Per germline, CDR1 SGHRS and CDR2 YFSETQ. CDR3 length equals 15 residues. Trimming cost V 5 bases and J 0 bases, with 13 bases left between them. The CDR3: CASSRPTTSTDTQYF. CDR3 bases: TGCGCCAGCAGTCGCCCAACTACTAGCACAGATACGCAGTATTTT. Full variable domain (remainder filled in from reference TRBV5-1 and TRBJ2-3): KAGVTQTPRYLIKTRGQQVTLSCSPISGHRSVSWYQQTPGQGLQFLFEYFSETQRNKGNFPGRFSGRQFSNSRSEMNVSTLELGDSALYLCASSRPTTSTDTQYFGPGTRLTVL.

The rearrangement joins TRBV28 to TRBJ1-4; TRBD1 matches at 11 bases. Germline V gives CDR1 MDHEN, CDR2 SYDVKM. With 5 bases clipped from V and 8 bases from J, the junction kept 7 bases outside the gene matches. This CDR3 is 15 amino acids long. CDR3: CASSPGTGGGEKLFF. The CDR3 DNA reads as TGTGCCAGCAGTCCAGGGACAGGGGGAGGCGAAAAACTGTTTTTT.

The chain's CDR3 is CATSDQTGGQETQYF. The DNA of the CDR3 is TGTGCCACCAGTGATCAGACAGGGGGCCAAGAGACCCAGTACTTC. V gene TRBV24-1 combines with J gene TRBJ2-5; the match to TRBD1 covers 9 bases. Trimming removed 3 bases from V and 1 base from J; junction bases left unmatched: 2. In germline, CDR1 is KGHDR, CDR2 SFDVKD. The CDR3 is made up of 15 amino acids.

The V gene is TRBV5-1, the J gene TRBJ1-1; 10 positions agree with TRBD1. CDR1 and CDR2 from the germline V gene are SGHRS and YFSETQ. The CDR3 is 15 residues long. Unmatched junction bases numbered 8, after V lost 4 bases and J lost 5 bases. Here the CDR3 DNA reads TGCGCCAGCAGCCCTTATGGACAGGGGGGGACTGAAGCTTTCTTT. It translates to CASSPYGQGGTEAFF.